This record looks at one T cell receptor beta chain sequence and its context. Antigen unknown. These data originate in a study of cytomegalovirus exposure and HLA in healthy donors. Study-wide results and caveats: The tendency of first-cohort TCR clusters to co-occur in the 90 to 150 validation repertoires emerged from a later analysis. Both high specificity and high sensitivity reportedly marked the classifier's diagnosis of cytomegalovirus status. Cytomegalovirus-associated status was assigned to approximately 160 TCR beta chains.

Produced via immunoSEQ multiplex PCR; TCRdb's table is partial and in-frame only. The table has about 150,000 clones, around 84% seen once; the top ten hold approximately 2%. The receptor comes from a human donor in good health. What was sequenced was PBMCs.

Here the CDR3 reads CASSSNAGTQHYREQYF. The CDR3 region has the DNA TGTGCCAGCAGCTCTAATGCCGGGACTCAGCATTATCGCGAGCAGTACTTC. This sequence joins TRBV11-2 and TRBJ2-7; the D gene is possibly TRBD2 (6 bases). CDR3 length: 17 residues. Germline V lookup: CDR1 SGHAT, CDR2 FQNNGV. Trimming shortened V by 4 bases and J by 6 bases, and 25 bases separated the two germline ends.